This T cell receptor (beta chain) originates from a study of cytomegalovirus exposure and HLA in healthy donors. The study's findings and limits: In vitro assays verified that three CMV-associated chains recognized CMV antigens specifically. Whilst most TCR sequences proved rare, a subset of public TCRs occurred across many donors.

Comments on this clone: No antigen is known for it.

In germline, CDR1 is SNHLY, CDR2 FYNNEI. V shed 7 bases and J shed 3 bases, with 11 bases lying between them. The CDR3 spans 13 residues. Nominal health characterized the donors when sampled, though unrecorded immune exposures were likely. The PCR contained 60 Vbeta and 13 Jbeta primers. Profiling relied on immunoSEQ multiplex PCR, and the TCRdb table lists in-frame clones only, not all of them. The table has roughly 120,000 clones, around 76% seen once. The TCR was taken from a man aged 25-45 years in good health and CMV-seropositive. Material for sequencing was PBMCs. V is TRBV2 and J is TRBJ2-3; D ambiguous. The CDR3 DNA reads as TGTGCCAGCAATTATCCCCCTACAGATACGCAGTATTTT. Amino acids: CASNYPPTDTQYF.